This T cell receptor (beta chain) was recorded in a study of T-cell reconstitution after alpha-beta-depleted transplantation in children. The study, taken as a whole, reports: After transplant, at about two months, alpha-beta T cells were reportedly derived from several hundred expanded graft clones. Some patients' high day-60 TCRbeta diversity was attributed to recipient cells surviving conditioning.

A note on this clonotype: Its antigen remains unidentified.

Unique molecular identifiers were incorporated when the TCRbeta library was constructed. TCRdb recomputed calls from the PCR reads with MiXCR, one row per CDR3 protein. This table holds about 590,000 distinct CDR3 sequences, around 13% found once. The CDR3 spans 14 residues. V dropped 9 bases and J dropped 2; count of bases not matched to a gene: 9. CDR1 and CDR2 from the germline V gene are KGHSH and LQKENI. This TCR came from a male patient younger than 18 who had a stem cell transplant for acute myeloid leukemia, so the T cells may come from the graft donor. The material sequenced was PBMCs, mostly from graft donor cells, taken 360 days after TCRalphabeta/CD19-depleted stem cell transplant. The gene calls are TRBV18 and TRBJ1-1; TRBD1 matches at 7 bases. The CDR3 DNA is TGTGCCAGTTTACACCGGGACAGAAACACTGAAGCTTTCTTT. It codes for CASLHRDRNTEAFF.